These T cell receptor beta chains were read from a single sample in a study of shared clonotypes between healthy human individuals. Sequencing used immunoSEQ multiplex PCR; TCRdb keeps in-frame clones, though not all of them. The sample records roughly 1.4 million clones, around 98.5% being singletons. The specimen sequenced was naive CD4+ T cells sorted from blood. All receptors derive from a man aged 25 to 45 in good health. The CDR3 runs from the conserved cysteine through the conserved F or W. A D gene is named only where the DNA matches it firmly. Clone size is shown for a subset of rows, as once, few, many or a class of expanded clone.

J: TRBJ2-3
size: -
D: -
V: TRBV27
CDR3: CASSFALNTDTQYF
DNA: TGTGCCAGCAGTTTCGCGCTTAACACAGATACGCAGTATTTT

J: TRBJ2-1
size: -
D: TRBD2
V: TRBV28
CDR3: CASSGEGKSYNEQFF
DNA: TGTGCCAGCAGTGGGGAGGGAAAATCCTACAATGAGCAGTTCTTC

J: TRBJ1-1
size: -
D: TRBD1
V: TRBV5-4
CDR3: CASAGGRNTEAFF
DNA: TGTGCCAGCGCAGGGGGAAGGAACACTGAAGCTTTCTTT

J: TRBJ1-1
size: -
D: TRBD1
V: TRBV28
CDR3: CASSGWTGPNTEAFF
DNA: TGTGCCAGCAGTGGCTGGACAGGCCCGAACACTGAAGCTTTCTTT

J: TRBJ2-2
size: -
D: TRBD2
V: TRBV30
CDR3: CAWTVSGRSTGELFF
DNA: TGTGCCTGGACCGTTAGCGGGAGGTCCACCGGGGAGCTGTTTTTT

J: TRBJ2-7
size: -
D: TRBD1
V: TRBV28
CDR3: CASSPGTGFNEQYF
DNA: TGTGCCAGCAGTCCCGGGACAGGGTTTAACGAGCAGTACTTC

J: TRBJ2-7
size: -
D: -
V: TRBV7-8
CDR3: CASSLADRIHGYEQYF
DNA: TGTGCCAGCAGCTTAGCGGATAGGATCCACGGCTACGAGCAGTACTTC

J: TRBJ2-2
size: -
D: -
V: TRBV18
CDR3: CASSRDYRASNTGELFF
DNA: TGTGCCAGCTCACGAGATTACAGGGCTTCGAACACCGGGGAGCTGTTTTTT

J: TRBJ2-1
size: -
D: TRBD2
V: TRBV18
CDR3: CASSPYWGLANNEQFF
DNA: TGTGCCAGCTCACCATACTGGGGACTAGCTAACAATGAGCAGTTCTTC

J: TRBJ2-2
size: -
D: -
V: TRBV5-5
CDR3: CASSLRSGELFF
DNA: TGTGCCAGCAGCTTGCGGTCCGGGGAGCTGTTTTTT

J: TRBJ1-2
size: once
D: TRBD1
V: TRBV27
CDR3: CASSHSRTGNNYGYTF
DNA: TGTGCCAGCAGTCACTCTCGGACAGGGAACAACTATGGCTACACCTTC

J: TRBJ1-5
size: once
D: TRBD1
V: TRBV28
CDR3: CASIEQGGTRSQPQHF
DNA: TGTGCCAGCATCGAACAGGGGGGTACGAGGAGTCAGCCCCAGCATTTT

J: TRBJ2-1
size: -
D: -
V: TRBV7-9
CDR3: CASSIDPYNEQFF
DNA: TGTGCCAGCAGCATAGACCCGTACAATGAGCAGTTCTTC

J: TRBJ2-6
size: -
D: -
V: TRBV19
CDR3: CASTNRAGANVLTF
DNA: TGTGCCAGTACCAACAGGGCTGGGGCCAACGTCCTGACTTTC

J: TRBJ2-3
size: -
D: -
V: TRBV28
CDR3: CASSPLGAQYGDTQYF
DNA: TGTGCCAGCAGTCCCCTGGGGGCGCAATACGGAGATACGCAGTATTTT

J: TRBJ1-4
size: -
D: -
V: TRBV29-1
CDR3: CSVGDTIATNEKLFF
DNA: TGCAGCGTTGGGGACACCATTGCAACTAATGAAAAACTGTTTTTT

J: TRBJ2-3
size: once
D: -
V: TRBV10-1
CDR3: CASSDPRQGEVADTQYF
DNA: TGCGCCAGCAGTGACCCGCGGCAGGGGGAGGTTGCAGATACGCAGTATTTT

J: TRBJ2-7
size: -
D: TRBD2
V: TRBV18
CDR3: CASSPNPASGTREQYF
DNA: TGTGCCAGCTCACCCAACCCGGCTAGCGGGACGAGGGAGCAGTACTTC

J: TRBJ2-4
size: -
D: -
V: TRBV5-1
CDR3: CASSVPQGTGNIQYF
DNA: TGCGCCAGCAGCGTACCCCAGGGGACTGGAAACATTCAGTACTTC

J: TRBJ2-3
size: -
D: TRBD2
V: TRBV18
CDR3: CASSCTGLAGITDTQYF
DNA: TGTGCCAGCTCATGCACGGGACTAGCGGGGATCACAGATACGCAGTATTTT

J: TRBJ2-7
size: -
D: -
V: TRBV9
CDR3: CASSVDLFRGSYEQYF
DNA: TGTGCCAGCAGCGTAGATCTTTTCAGGGGCTCCTACGAGCAGTACTTC

J: TRBJ1-2
size: -
D: -
V: TRBV5-1
CDR3: CASSLTRADGDYGYTF
DNA: TGCGCCAGCAGCTTGACCCGCGCGGACGGAGACTATGGCTACACCTTC

J: TRBJ2-3
size: -
D: -
V: TRBV10-1
CDR3: CASSEVRGSTDTQYF
DNA: TGCGCCAGCAGTGAAGTAAGAGGGAGCACAGATACGCAGTATTTT

J: TRBJ2-3
size: -
D: -
V: TRBV6-5
CDR3: CASSYGDVSSTDTQYF
DNA: TGTGCCAGCAGTTACGGGGACGTTTCTAGCACAGATACGCAGTATTTT

J: TRBJ2-7
size: -
D: -
V: TRBV9
CDR3: CASSRGAQTGYEQYF
DNA: TGTGCCAGCAGTCGAGGGGCGCAAACGGGCTACGAGCAGTACTTC

J: TRBJ2-4
size: -
D: -
V: TRBV29-1
CDR3: CSVGEGWTKNIQYF
DNA: TGCAGCGTTGGCGAAGGTTGGACCAAAAACATTCAGTACTTC

J: TRBJ2-2
size: -
D: TRBD1
V: TRBV28
CDR3: CASSPDRGNTGELFF
DNA: TGTGCCAGCAGTCCAGACAGGGGGAACACCGGGGAGCTGTTTTTT

J: TRBJ1-4
size: -
D: TRBD1
V: TRBV5-4
CDR3: CASSVDRGRYEKLFF
DNA: TGTGCCAGCAGCGTGGACAGGGGGAGGTATGAAAAACTGTTTTTT

J: TRBJ2-7
size: -
D: TRBD1
V: TRBV5-1
CDR3: CASRGLQGTGYEQYF
DNA: TGCGCCAGCAGGGGGCTACAGGGGACAGGGTACGAGCAGTACTTC